Here is one T cell receptor beta chain with its context. The antigen is not known. These data originate in a study of cytomegalovirus exposure and HLA in healthy donors. Study-level findings and limits: Rarity held for most TCR sequences, but there were some public TCRs that occurred in many donors. According to an earlier analysis, most TCR beta V segments yielded productive rearrangements about 90% or about 30% of the time. The study had only CMV serostatus as immune exposure information.

Trimming pared 4 bases from V and 6 bases from J, leaving 15 bases between. This CDR3 contains 15 residues. Germline-derived CDR1 and CDR2 are SGHVS and FNYEAQ. A multiplex PCR was run with 60 Vbeta primers and 13 Jbeta primers. Produced via immunoSEQ multiplex PCR; TCRdb's table is partial and in-frame only. In the table there are roughly 100,000 clones, about four fifths of which are singletons. The gene calls are TRBV7-6 and TRBJ2-2, with TRBD1 as a possible D gene (5 bases). Sequencing input: PBMCs. This receptor was taken from a young man in good health and CMV-seronegative. The CDR3 DNA is TGTGCCAGCAGCTACGGTAATCCAGGGTCCGGGGAGCTGTTTTTT. Translation gives CASSYGNPGSGELFF.